One and the same sample provided the 15 T cell receptor beta chains below, sequenced in a study of control samples from healthy donors and cancer patients. The table came from immunoSEQ multiplex PCR; TCRdb's copy has only in-frame clones and leaves some out. In the table there are approximately 97,000 clones, just under 85% of which are singletons. Input material: blood. Every receptor here comes from a man in his thirties or forties in good health.

The chain employs TRBV28 and TRBJ1-6; D is uncertain. Germline CDR1 MDHEN, CDR2 SYDVKM. Trimming cost V 7 bases and J 0 bases, with 7 bases left between them. This CDR3 has 14 amino acids. CDR3 bases: TGTGCCAGCAAACCGCCCTCCTATAATTCACCCCTCCACTTT. Translation: CASKPPSYNSPLHF.

J is TRBJ1-1 and V is TRBV2, with D uncertain. The germline CDR1 and CDR2 sequences are SNHLY and FYNNEI. CDR3 size: 11 residues. Trimming pared 7 bases from V and 3 bases from J, leaving 6 bases between. This chain's CDR3 is CASTGYTEAFF. The CDR3, as DNA: TGTGCCAGCACCGGTTACACTGAAGCTTTCTTT.

V is TRBV7-9 and J is TRBJ1-4, with D tentatively TRBD1 (6 bases). Trimming shortened V by 0 bases and J by 0 bases, and 11 bases separated the two germline ends. The CDR3 has 17 amino acids. Germline loops: CDR1 SEHNR, CDR2 FQNEAQ (reference sequence). The CDR3 spells CASSLAQGPATNEKLFF. The CDR3 nucleotides read TGTGCCAGCAGCTTAGCACAGGGACCCGCAACTAATGAAAAACTGTTTTTT.

The chain carries TRBV9 and TRBJ2-3, with 11 bases matching TRBD2. The junction had 10 bases not matched to a gene; V was cut back by 2 bases and J by 5 bases. Germline-derived CDR1 and CDR2 are SGDLS and YYNGEE. The CDR3 runs 17 residues. The CDR3 DNA is TGTGCCAGCAGCGTCCATAGCGGGGGGGCCAATAAAGATACGCAGTATTTT. Its translation: CASSVHSGGANKDTQYF.

This chain joins TRBV9 and TRBJ1-6, with D hard to call. CDR1 and CDR2 (germline): SGDLS, YYNGEE. The CDR3 extends over 14 amino acids. Trimming shortened V by 0 bases and J by 6 bases, and 7 bases separated the two germline ends. This CDR3 reads CASSVDGGNSPLHF. CDR3 DNA sequence: TGTGCCAGCAGCGTAGACGGCGGTAATTCACCCCTCCACTTT.

The chain is built from TRBV2 and TRBJ1-3; D unresolved. The V gene lost 0 bases and the J gene lost 6 bases, with 9 bases spanning the gap. Germline-derived CDR1 and CDR2 are SNHLY and FYNNEI. CDR3 length equals 14 residues. This chain's CDR3 is CASSEALRLNTIYF. The CDR3 coding sequence is TGTGCCAGCAGTGAAGCGCTTAGGTTAAACACCATATATTTT.

Written as DNA, the CDR3 is TGCGCCAGCGGGCCGGGACAGGGGGCCCACGAGCAGTACTTC. This codes for CASGPGQGAHEQYF. V and J are TRBV5-1 and TRBJ2-7; 12 bases agree with TRBD1. Germline trimming cut 7 bases from V and 5 bases from J; bases unmatched to any gene: 7. The CDR3 is made up of 14 amino acids. Germline loops: CDR1 SGHRS, CDR2 YFSETQ.

The chain recombines TRBV19 with TRBJ1-5, with 10 bases matching TRBD1. The CDR3 runs 14 residues. CDR1 and CDR2 from the germline V gene are LNHDA and SQIVND (reference sequence). The V and J ends lost 3 bases and 7 bases, in that order; junction bases with no gene match: 3. The DNA of the CDR3 is TGTGCCAGTAGTATGAAGACAGGGGGCCAGCCCCAGCATTTT. As protein: CASSMKTGGQPQHF.

The CDR3 loop is CASSLEGVAYNEQFF. CDR3 DNA sequence: TGTGCCAGCAGCTTAGAGGGGGTGGCCTACAATGAGCAGTTCTTC. The chain couples TRBV11-3 to TRBJ2-1; D is tentatively TRBD1 or TRBD2 (5 bases each). Germline V lookup: CDR1 SGHNT, CDR2 YENEEA. The CDR3 consists of 15 residues. V lost 0 bases to trimming and J lost 2 bases, with 8 bases between them.

The V gene is TRBV6-5, the J gene TRBJ2-1, with D uncertain. Germline-derived CDR1 and CDR2 are MNHEY and SVGAGI. The CDR3 loop spans 14 amino acids. Trimming pared 2 bases from V and 7 bases from J, leaving 12 bases between. The CDR3 DNA sequence: TGTGCCAGCAGTTACAGGAGCGCCCGGAATGAGCAGTTCTTC. It specifies CASSYRSARNEQFF.

The rearrangement links TRBV6-5 to TRBJ1-5; 12 bases align to TRBD1. The CDR3 runs to 15 residues. CDR1 is MNHEY and CDR2 is SVGAGI in the germline V gene. The V and J ends lost 6 bases and 7 bases, in that order; junction bases with no gene match: 7. The CDR3 bases are TGTGCCAGCAGGTCGGGACAGGGGGCATGGCAGCCCCAGCATTTT. Its translation: CASRSGQGAWQPQHF.

CDR3 in amino acids: CAWSGENYGYTF. The CDR3 DNA follows: TGTGCCTGGAGTGGGGAGAACTATGGCTACACCTTC. J is TRBJ1-2 and V is TRBV30; D is uncertain. V was shortened by 1 base and J by 2 bases, with 5 bases between the two germline ends. The CDR3 runs 12 residues. Germline V gives CDR1 GTSNPN, CDR2 SVGIG (reference sequence).

In its sample, this clone was seen once. This chain links TRBV18 with TRBJ1-5; D possibly corresponds to TRBD1 (6 bases). V lost 0 bases, J lost 4 bases, and 10 bases lay in between. Germline V gives CDR1 KGHSH, CDR2 LQKENI. There are 15 residues in the CDR3. The DNA of the CDR3 is TGTGCCAGCTCACCACCGCAGGGGCGAAATCAGCCCCAGCATTTT. As protein: CASSPPQGRNQPQHF. Full variable domain (remainder filled in from reference TRBV18 and TRBJ1-5): NAGVMQNPRHLVRRRGQEARLRCSPMKGHSHVYWYRQLPEEGLKFMVYLQKENIIDESGMPKERFSAEFPKEGPSILRIQQVVRGDSAAYFCASSPPQGRNQPQHFGDGTRLSIL.

The chain carries TRBV10-3 and TRBJ2-7; the D call may be TRBD1 or TRBD2 (5 bases each). CDR3 length equals 14 residues. CDR1 ENHRY and CDR2 SYGVKD come from the germline V gene. The V end lost 9 bases, the J end lost 2 bases, and 17 bases lay between the germline ends. CDR3 sequence (DNA): TGTGCCATTGCCGGGACCCCCGGGGCCTACGAGCAGTACTTC. It codes for CAIAGTPGAYEQYF.

V is TRBV5-1 and J is TRBJ1-6; perhaps TRBD1 as D (5 bases). The CDR3 contains 17 residues. Per germline, CDR1 SGHRS and CDR2 YFSETQ. V shed 4 bases and J shed 3 bases, with 17 bases lying between them. CDR3 residues: CASSTRGELNYNSPLHF. In DNA form, the CDR3 reads TGCGCCAGCAGCACCCGGGGCGAACTGAACTATAATTCACCCCTCCACTTT.